The 16 T cell receptor beta chains reported below all come from one sample, sequenced in a study of technical replicates of blood from several donors. Libraries were prepared by immunoSEQ multiplex PCR; TCRdb keeps only in-frame clonotypes and omits some of them. The sample lists under 80,000 clones; about 91% were seen once. Sequencing used T cells isolated from PBMCs. Every receptor here comes from a human donor in good health. Some clones in this sample may be carry-over from other donors' samples.

This sequence joins TRBV18 and TRBJ2-7; 12 bases match TRBD2. The trim removed 5 bases at V and 9 bases at J, leaving 11 bases unmatched. The CDR3 is 15 amino acids. Germline V gene lookup returns CDR1 KGHSH and CDR2 LQKENI. The CDR3: CASSSSGTSGFSQYF. Written as DNA, the CDR3 is TGTGCCAGCTCATCCTCCGGGACTAGCGGGTTTTCGCAGTACTTC.

A single count supports this clone. The chain uses TRBV2 and TRBJ2-1, with TRBD2 matching 16 bases. J lost 8 bases, V lost 1 base, and 2 bases had no gene match. In germline, CDR1 is SNHLY, CDR2 FYNNEI. The length of the CDR3 is 16 residues. The CDR3 sequence: CASSEEGLAGGHEQFF. The CDR3 region has the DNA TGTGCCAGCAGTGAAGAGGGACTAGCGGGAGGGCATGAGCAGTTCTTC.

In DNA form, the CDR3 reads TGTGCCAGCAGCTCGACTAGCGCGATAAACACCGGGGAGCTGTTTTTT. Translated, it gives CASSSTSAINTGELFF. The rearrangement links TRBV7-9 to TRBJ2-2; 8 bases are shared with TRBD2. The CDR3 runs to 16 residues. Germline assignment: CDR1 SEHNR and CDR2 FQNEAQ (reference sequence). The ends lost 4 bases at V and 2 bases at J; junction bases unmatched: 6.

This chain joins TRBV19 and TRBJ2-3; TRBD1 might be the D (5 bases). The ends were cut back, 7 bases at V and 4 bases at J, with 15 bases in the middle. The CDR3 length is 14 residues. Per the germline V gene, CDR1 is LNHDA and CDR2 is SQIVND (reference sequence). CDR3 in amino acids: CASKGSGKADTQYF. The CDR3 region has the DNA TGTGCCAGTAAGGGTTCAGGGAAGGCAGATACGCAGTATTTT.

The chain links TRBV9 to TRBJ2-1; 11 bases are a match to TRBD1. The junction had 5 bases not matched to a gene; V was cut back by 5 bases and J by 4 bases. This CDR3 has 15 residues. Germline V gene data show CDR1 as SGDLS and CDR2 as YYNGEE. The CDR3 loop is CASRAGTGGYNEQFF. The DNA of the CDR3 is TGTGCCAGCAGGGCCGGGACAGGGGGTTACAATGAGCAGTTCTTC. Full variable domain (missing parts from reference TRBV9 and TRBJ2-1): DSGVTQTPKHLITATGQRVTLRCSPRSGDLSVYWYQQSLDQGLQFLIQYYNGEERAKGNILERFSAQQFPDLHSELNLSSLELGDSALYFCASRAGTGGYNEQFFGPGTRLTVL.

This clone was detected only once. The chain is built from TRBV11-2 and TRBJ1-2, with 10 bases that match TRBD1. The CDR3 has 19 residues. Germline V gene lookup returns CDR1 SGHAT and CDR2 FQNNGV. Trimming cost V 4 bases and J 2 bases; bases outside gene matches: 16. DNA of the CDR3: TGTGCCAGCAGCTACCCCGGTCCCGGGACAGGGGAAGACAACTATGGCTACACCTTC. It yields the protein CASSYPGPGTGEDNYGYTF.

This chain joins TRBV5-4 and TRBJ2-5; perhaps TRBD2 as D (6 bases). The V and J ends lost 0 bases and 5 bases respectively, with 11 bases between them. This CDR3 contains 14 residues. Germline V gives CDR1 SGHNT, CDR2 YYREEE (reference sequence). CDR3 loop: CASSLGGVAETQYF. The CDR3 DNA follows: TGTGCCAGCAGCTTGGGGGGGGTCGCGGAGACCCAGTACTTC.

The rearrangement links TRBV4-1 to TRBJ1-5, with D maybe TRBD1 (6 bases). Germline V lookup: CDR1 MGHRA, CDR2 YSYEKL. The V end was cut by 4 bases, the J end by 2 bases, with 6 bases between. The CDR3 extends over 13 amino acids. For the CDR3, the DNA is TGCGCCAGCAGCCGACAGGGCAATCAGCCCCAGCATTTT. Translation: CASSRQGNQPQHF.

The chain combines TRBV25-1 with TRBJ1-1; possibly TRBD1 for D (6 bases). CDR1 and CDR2 from the germline V gene are MGHDK and SYGVNS. This CDR3 region has 14 residues. Trimming stripped 3 bases from V and 0 bases from J, with 8 bases between. CDR3: CASSDHRVNTEAFF. The CDR3 nucleotides are TGTGCCAGCAGTGATCACAGGGTGAACACTGAAGCTTTCTTT.

This rearrangement joins TRBV9 to TRBJ2-1, with TRBD2 matching over 7 bases. CDR1 and CDR2 (germline): SGDLS, YYNGEE. CDR3 length equals 15 residues. The V gene end was trimmed by 0 bases and the J gene end by 6 bases; junction bases not matched to a gene: 6. The CDR3 DNA follows: TGTGCCAGCAGCGTAGTGAGCGGGATAGCCAATGAGCAGTTCTTC. Translation gives CASSVVSGIANEQFF.

This clone was seen more than once but under ten times. The genes are TRBV9 and TRBJ1-1, with 8 bases matching TRBD1. The V gene end was trimmed by 0 bases and the J gene end by 0 bases; junction bases not matched to a gene: 1. The CDR3 is made up of 15 amino acids. Germline assignment: CDR1 SGDLS and CDR2 YYNGEE. The CDR3 region is CASSVDRGMNTEAFF. The CDR3 DNA sequence: TGTGCCAGCAGCGTAGACAGGGGGATGAACACTGAAGCTTTCTTT. Together with reference TRBV9 and TRBJ1-1, the CDR3 gives the full variable domain: DSGVTQTPKHLITATGQRVTLRCSPRSGDLSVYWYQQSLDQGLQFLIQYYNGEERAKGNILERFSAQQFPDLHSELNLSSLELGDSALYFCASSVDRGMNTEAFFGQGTRLTVV.

The J gene is TRBJ2-5, the V gene TRBV7-2; possibly TRBD2 for D (5 bases). CDR3 size: 14 residues. Germline lookup yields CDR1 SGHTA and CDR2 FQGNSA. Trimming took off 5 bases at V and 1 base at J, with 11 bases between the two ends. The CDR3 DNA follows: TGTGCCAGCAGCCCCGGGGAAAGCCAAGAGACCCAGTACTTC. This encodes CASSPGESQETQYF.

The chain combines TRBV27 with TRBJ1-2; D is ambiguous. Germline V CDR1 and CDR2: MNHEY, SMNVEV (reference sequence). The CDR3 covers 16 residues. The ends were cut back, 0 bases at V and 6 bases at J, with 17 bases in the middle. The CDR3 DNA reads as TGTGCCAGCAGTTTATCCGGTGGCGGCAGCGTTGATGGCTACACCTTC. Translation: CASSLSGGGSVDGYTF.

This rearrangement joins TRBV19 to TRBJ2-1; TRBD1 is a possible D gene (6 bases). Trimming stripped 4 bases from V and 9 bases from J, with 13 bases between. Germline V gene data show CDR1 as LNHDA and CDR2 as SQIVND (reference sequence). CDR3 size: 13 residues. CDR3 sequence (DNA): TGTGCCAGTAGTAACCGCCGGGACACTGAGCAGTTCTTC. Its translation is CASSNRRDTEQFF.

This rearrangement joins TRBV7-2 to TRBJ1-2, with a tentative D call TRBD1 (5 bases). CDR3 length: 15 residues. V was pared by 1 base and J by 2 bases, with 11 bases between. Germline V gene data show CDR1 as SGHTA and CDR2 as FQGNSA. The CDR3 DNA reads as TGTGCCAGCAGCTTAGATGGAGGGACCAACTATGGCTACACCTTC. This encodes CASSLDGGTNYGYTF.

This clone was seen once. The V call is TRBV4-1, the J call TRBJ1-1, with 8 bases lining up with TRBD1. Germline V lookup: CDR1 MGHRA, CDR2 YSYEKL. The CDR3 runs 15 residues. V gave up 4 bases and J gave up 1 base; unmatched junction bases: 5. The CDR3 loop is CASSPPTGANTEAFF. In nucleotides, the CDR3 is TGCGCCAGCAGCCCCCCGACAGGGGCGAACACTGAAGCTTTCTTT.